The clone carrying this TCR beta chain showed up just a few times. Its antigen is unidentified. With 8 bases removed from V and 6 bases from J, the gap between germline ends came to 19 bases. Per germline, CDR1 ENHRY and CDR2 SYGVKD. CDR3 length: 15 amino acids. One entry per CDR3 protein results from TCRdb running MiXCR on the 5' RACE reads. The repertoire consists of about 530,000 distinct CDR3 sequences, with 12% to 15% occurring once and the leading ten covering less than 0.5%. This sample is drawn from a study of identical twins. Study-level findings and limits: The analysis was cross-sectional rather than longitudinal within donors. Out-of-frame sharing of TCR alpha in monozygotic twins was underestimated by models.

These records were also assigned to another study, of yellow fever vaccine responses in identical twins.

This sequence originates from a woman aged 18-29 years in good health. This sequence joins TRBV10-3 and TRBJ2-2; D ambiguous. The specimen was CD4+ T cells sorted from blood. The CDR3, as DNA: TGTGCCATCGGACCGAACGCGGTGCCCCCCGGGGAGCTGTTTTTT. Encoded protein: CAIGPNAVPPGELFF.